This TCR beta chain came from a study of graft-versus-host responses after intestinal transplantation. Across the study: In this cohort, recipients had multivisceral, liver-intestinal, or isolated intestinal transplants.

This clone appeared a single time. Its specificity is unknown. Method: immunoSEQ multiplex PCR; TCRdb's copy keeps in-frame clones and lacks some. The profile shows 21,000 or so clones, roughly 92% of them singletons. Broader study findings: Detection of GvH clones occurred in recipient marrow, and some had their first appearance in ileum or blood. Allografts of one patient group, those with graft-donor T cell macrochimerism, had high graft-versus-host to host-versus-graft clonal ratios.

Germline V gene lookup returns CDR1 SGHDN and CDR2 FVKESK. After removal of 4 bases from V and 3 bases from J, the junction contained 11 bases not matched to a gene. The CDR3 covers 16 residues. This sequence was found in a human patient who received an intestinal transplant, so some T cells may come from the graft donor. This chain joins TRBV14 and TRBJ2-7, with 8 bases matching TRBD1. This specimen consisted of PBMCs, obtained roughly 270 days after intestinal transplant. The CDR3 DNA reads TGTGCCAGCAGCCTGCGGGGACAGGCAAGAAACTACGAGCAGTACTTC. Amino acids: CASSLRGQARNYEQYF. Based on the CDR3 plus reference TRBV14 and TRBJ2-7, the full variable domain is EAGVTQFPSHSVIEKGQTVTLRCDPISGHDNLYWYRRVMGKEIKFLLHFVKESKQDESGMPNNRFLAERTGGTYSTLKVQPAELEDSGVYFCASSLRGQARNYEQYFGPGTRLTVT.